Presented here are 27 T cell receptor beta chains from one specimen sequenced in a study of memory CD4+ T cells and cytomegalovirus serostatus. Only in-frame clones appear in the TCRdb table, and some are missing; sequencing was by immunoSEQ multiplex PCR. There are around 53,000 clones in the sample; about 80% occur only once, and about 1.4% lies in the top ten. The sort gate was single viable CD3+CD4+CD8-CD45RO+ cells for memory CD4+ T cells. The sequenced sample consisted of memory CD4+ T cells from blood. Receptors were obtained from an adult in good health and CMV-seropositive.

J is TRBJ1-6 and V is TRBV27, with 9 bases lining up with TRBD1. CDR1 and CDR2 from the germline V gene are MNHEY and SMNVEV (reference sequence). The CDR3 runs to 18 residues. Unmatched junction bases numbered 10, after V lost 4 bases and J lost 3 bases. The CDR3 is CASSSNPGTGFYNSPLHF. For the CDR3, the DNA is TGTGCCAGCAGTTCCAACCCCGGGACAGGGTTCTATAATTCACCCCTCCACTTT.

V gene TRBV4-1 combines with J gene TRBJ2-1, with D unresolved. V was trimmed by 3 bases and J by 1 base, leaving 13 bases between them. There are 16 residues in the CDR3. Germline V gene data show CDR1 as MGHRA and CDR2 as YSYEKL. The chain's CDR3 is CASSQMDLVSYNEQFF. CDR3 nucleotide sequence: TGCGCCAGCAGCCAGATGGACCTGGTATCCTACAATGAGCAGTTCTTC.

In DNA, the CDR3 is TGTGCCAGCAGCGTAGGACTGGCAACTAATGAAAAACTGTTTTTT. Amino acids: CASSVGLATNEKLFF. The genes are TRBV9 and TRBJ1-4, with D unresolved. The CDR3 extends over 15 amino acids. CDR1 is SGDLS, CDR2 YYNGEE, per germline. Trimming left V 0 bases short and J 0 bases short, with 6 bases between.

The rearrangement links TRBV6-5 to TRBJ2-7; 7 positions match TRBD2. With V trimmed by 5 bases and J by 2 bases, 6 bases remained unmatched. The V gene's germline CDR1 is MNHEY and CDR2 SVGAGI. The CDR3 length is 14 residues. Here the CDR3 DNA reads TGTGCCAGCAGTAAGAGGGAGGGCCCCTACGAGCAGTACTTC. This gives the protein CASSKREGPYEQYF.

The V call is TRBV18, the J call TRBJ1-6; D possibly corresponds to TRBD1 (6 bases). The V end was cut by 1 base, the J end by 6 bases, with 10 bases between. This CDR3 has 15 amino acids. Looked up from germline, CDR1 is KGHSH and CDR2 is LQKENI. For the CDR3, the DNA is TGTGCCAGCTCACCACAGGGGGGAACTAATTCACCCCTCCACTTT. This encodes CASSPQGGTNSPLHF.

The V call is TRBV5-8, the J call TRBJ1-2, with 9 bases aligning to TRBD1. Germline V gene sequence: CDR1 SGHTS, CDR2 YDEGEE. This CDR3 is 14 amino acids long. The junction had 3 bases not matched to a gene; V was cut back by 3 bases and J by 3 bases. CDR3 DNA: TGTGCCAGCAGCTCCGGGACAGGGTACTATGGCTACACCTTC. Translating it yields CASSSGTGYYGYTF.

V is TRBV15 and J is TRBJ2-7; the D gene is possibly TRBD2 (6 bases). V gave up 0 bases and J gave up 5 bases, with 8 bases separating them. The germline V gene encodes CDR1 LNHNV and CDR2 YYDKDF (reference sequence). The CDR3 sequence is 13 residues long. The DNA of the CDR3 is TGTGCCACCAGCAGAGACCGCGGGGACGAGCAGTACTTC. This sequence encodes CATSRDRGDEQYF. The full variable domain, rest sourced from reference TRBV15 and TRBJ2-7, is DAMVIQNPRYQVTQFGKPVTLSCSQTLNHNVMYWYQQKSSQAPKLLFHYYDKDFNNEADTPDNFQSRRPNTSFCFLDIRSPGLGDTAMYLCATSRDRGDEQYFGPGTRLTVT.

This chain links TRBV7-9 with TRBJ2-1; 12 bases are shared with TRBD2. CDR1 and CDR2 (germline): SEHNR, FQNEAQ (reference sequence). Trimming cost V 5 bases and J 0 bases; bases outside gene matches: 11. This CDR3 spans 19 amino acids. CDR3 sequence: CASSLWTSGTVSSYNEQFF. CDR3 nucleotides: TGTGCCAGCAGCCTTTGGACTAGCGGGACGGTTTCCTCCTACAATGAGCAGTTCTTC.

This chain's CDR3 is CASSFASGSTDTQYF. The CDR3 coding sequence is TGTGCCAGCAGCTTCGCTAGCGGAAGCACAGATACGCAGTATTTT. The genes are TRBV5-4 and TRBJ2-3, with 7 bases fitting TRBD2. CDR1 SGHNT and CDR2 YYREEE come from the germline V gene (reference sequence). J gave up 0 bases and V 2 bases, and 3 bases lay outside the gene matches. The CDR3 covers 15 residues.

This chain connects TRBV5-5 to TRBJ1-1, with a tentative D call TRBD1 (5 bases). Germline values: CDR1 SGHKS, CDR2 YYEKEE (reference sequence). Trimming cost V 4 bases and J 2 bases, with 12 bases left between them. The CDR3 extends over 14 amino acids. The CDR3: CASSPGTYNTEAFF. Here the CDR3 DNA reads TGTGCCAGCAGCCCAGGGACTTATAACACTGAAGCTTTCTTT.

This sequence joins TRBV5-1 and TRBJ1-1; D is undetermined. Germline CDR1 reads SGHRS; CDR2 reads YFSETQ. V lost 4 bases, J lost 1 base, and 17 bases lay in between. The CDR3 totals 16 residues. As DNA, the CDR3 is TGCGCCAGCAGCCTTAAGGATCCCGGCGCGAACACTGAAGCTTTCTTT. It yields the protein CASSLKDPGANTEAFF.

V and J are TRBV9 and TRBJ2-3, with 10 bases that match TRBD2. Germline assignment: CDR1 SGDLS and CDR2 YYNGEE. CDR3 length equals 16 residues. Germline trimming cut 0 bases from V and 3 bases from J; bases unmatched to any gene: 4. CDR3 in DNA: TGTGCCAGCAGCGTAGGAGCGGGAGGGTGGACAGATACGCAGTATTTT. It encodes CASSVGAGGWTDTQYF.

This rearrangement joins TRBV28 to TRBJ1-5; D gene unclear. The CDR3 covers 11 residues. V dropped 7 bases and J dropped 8 bases, with 9 bases sitting between them. Germline CDR1 is MDHEN and CDR2 is SYDVKM. The CDR3 DNA sequence: TGTGCCAGCAAGGTGGACGAGCCCCAGCATTTT. This encodes CASKVDEPQHF. Full variable domain (rest looked up from reference TRBV28 and TRBJ1-5): DVKVTQSSRYLVKRTGEKVFLECVQDMDHENMFWYRQDPGLGLRLIYFSYDVKMKEKGDIPEGYSVSREKKERFSLILESASTNQTSMYLCASKVDEPQHFGDGTRLSIL.

V and J are TRBV20-1 and TRBJ1-2; D perhaps matches TRBD1 (5 bases). This CDR3 is built from 11 residues. Germline V gene lookup returns CDR1 DFQATT and CDR2 SNEGSKA (reference sequence). The germline V and J ends were trimmed by 1 base and 8 bases, with 8 bases remaining between them. DNA of the CDR3: TGCAGTGCTAGAGCCGGGGACGGCTACACCTTC. Residues: CSARAGDGYTF.

V and J are TRBV30 and TRBJ1-3; D is ambiguous. Germline V gene lookup returns CDR1 GTSNPN and CDR2 SVGIG (reference sequence). The CDR3 is 13 residues long. Trimming removed 4 bases from V and 4 bases from J, with 11 bases in between. In DNA form, the CDR3 reads TGTGCCTGGAATCGGGGTGCCGGAAACACCATATATTTT. This sequence encodes CAWNRGAGNTIYF.

The chain employs TRBV18 and TRBJ2-7, with 10 nucleotides matching TRBD2. The V gene end was trimmed by 2 bases and the J gene end by 4 bases; junction bases not matched to a gene: 5. The CDR3 covers 15 residues. CDR1 is KGHSH, CDR2 LQKENI, per germline. In DNA form, the CDR3 reads TGTGCCAGCTCACCAAAGACTAGCGGGTTGTACGAGCAGTACTTC. It translates to CASSPKTSGLYEQYF.

This clone has a single count. The chain couples TRBV7-9 to TRBJ1-1; D uncertain. Trimming removed 5 bases from V and 8 bases from J, with 9 bases in between. CDR3 length: 11 amino acids. Germline V gene sequence: CDR1 SEHNR, CDR2 FQNEAQ (reference sequence). CDR3 nucleotide sequence: TGTGCCAGCAGCCCTACAGTAGAAGCTTTCTTT. Translated, it gives CASSPTVEAFF.

The chain recombines TRBV5-1 with TRBJ1-1, with 10 bases matching TRBD1. J lost 5 bases, V lost 3 bases, and 4 bases had no gene match. CDR3 size: 14 residues. CDR1 is SGHRS, CDR2 YFSETQ, per germline. This CDR3 reads CASSYGTGDTEAFF. CDR3 coding DNA: TGCGCCAGCAGCTACGGGACAGGGGATACTGAAGCTTTCTTT. The full variable domain, in which reference TRBV5-1 and TRBJ1-1 provide the parts outside the CDR3, is KAGVTQTPRYLIKTRGQQVTLSCSPISGHRSVSWYQQTPGQGLQFLFEYFSETQRNKGNFPGRFSGRQFSNSRSEMNVSTLELGDSALYLCASSYGTGDTEAFFGQGTRLTVV.

This sequence joins TRBV2 and TRBJ1-5; TRBD1 agrees at 7 bases. With V trimmed by 6 bases and J by 0 bases, 2 bases remained unmatched. Germline assignment: CDR1 SNHLY and CDR2 FYNNEI. The CDR3 sequence is 14 residues long. The CDR3 is CASRGQASNQPQHF. The CDR3 nucleotides are TGTGCCAGCAGAGGACAGGCTAGCAATCAGCCCCAGCATTTT.

Concerning this clone: The identical CDR3 is also encoded by other nucleotide sequences in the sample. CDR3 in amino acids: CASSLADSSNQPQHF. DNA of the CDR3: TGTGCCAGCAGCTTGGCGGACAGCTCCAATCAGCCCCAGCATTTT. The chain is built from TRBV5-5 and TRBJ1-5; TRBD1 might be the D (6 bases). The V gene's germline CDR1 is SGHKS and CDR2 YYEKEE (reference sequence). The CDR3 loop spans 15 amino acids. V gave up 0 bases and J gave up 3 bases, with 10 bases separating them.

The J gene is TRBJ2-1, the V gene TRBV4-2; 7 positions match TRBD2. This CDR3 has 15 amino acids. Trimming cost V 3 bases and J 7 bases; bases outside gene matches: 9. Germline V CDR1 and CDR2: LGHNA, YNFKEQ. The CDR3 sequence: CASSQAPPGGNEQFF. DNA for the CDR3: TGTGCCAGCAGCCAGGCCCCGCCCGGGGGGAATGAGCAGTTCTTC.

The chain employs TRBV28 and TRBJ1-3; D gene unclear. Germline CDR1 is MDHEN and CDR2 is SYDVKM. This CDR3 has 13 amino acids. V dropped 8 bases and J dropped 2 bases, with 10 bases sitting between them. In DNA, the CDR3 is TGTGCCAGCCTCATGATACCTGGAAACACCATATATTTT. It yields the protein CASLMIPGNTIYF.

By share, this clone counts as medium-sized. The chain recombines TRBV19 with TRBJ2-4, with a tentative D call TRBD1 (8 bases). CDR1 is LNHDA and CDR2 is SQIVND in the germline V gene (reference sequence). The ends were cut back, 5 bases at V and 6 bases at J, with 17 bases in the middle. The length of the CDR3 is 15 residues. CDR3 in DNA: TGTGCCAGTAGTGTCGACAGGGGAGGGGGAAACATTCAGTACTTC. This codes for CASSVDRGGGNIQYF.

The chain combines TRBV11-2 with TRBJ2-1, with D perhaps matching TRBD2 (5 bases). V was shortened by 7 bases and J by 4 bases, with 14 bases between the two germline ends. Germline V gene sequence: CDR1 SGHAT, CDR2 FQNNGV. The CDR3 is made up of 14 amino acids. The CDR3 bases are TGTGCCAGCACCTTTTCGAGGGATTACAATGAGCAGTTCTTC. This codes for CASTFSRDYNEQFF.

The chain is built from TRBV4-2 and TRBJ2-3, with TRBD2 matching over 9 bases. The CDR3 length is 16 residues. Per germline, CDR1 LGHNA and CDR2 YNFKEQ. Unmatched junction bases numbered 7, after V lost 4 bases and J lost 2 bases. The CDR3 region is CASSPLAGQFTDTQYF. In DNA, the CDR3 is TGTGCCAGCAGCCCACTAGCGGGCCAGTTCACAGATACGCAGTATTTT.

The gene calls are TRBV19 and TRBJ2-1; 9 bases align to TRBD1. The CDR3 is 15 residues long. In germline, CDR1 is LNHDA, CDR2 SQIVND (reference sequence). After removal of 2 bases from V and 8 bases from J, the junction contained 7 bases not matched to a gene. CDR3 DNA sequence: TGTGCCAGTAGTATACACTGGGACAGGGAGGATGAGCAGTTCTTC. This codes for CASSIHWDREDEQFF.

This sequence joins TRBV18 and TRBJ2-7; D is uncertain. The germline V gene has CDR1 KGHSH and CDR2 LQKENI. This CDR3 region has 15 residues. The V and J ends lost 0 bases and 1 base respectively, with 10 bases between them. The CDR3 protein is CASSPPTPGSYEQYF. DNA of the CDR3: TGTGCCAGCTCACCACCGACTCCAGGATCCTACGAGCAGTACTTC.